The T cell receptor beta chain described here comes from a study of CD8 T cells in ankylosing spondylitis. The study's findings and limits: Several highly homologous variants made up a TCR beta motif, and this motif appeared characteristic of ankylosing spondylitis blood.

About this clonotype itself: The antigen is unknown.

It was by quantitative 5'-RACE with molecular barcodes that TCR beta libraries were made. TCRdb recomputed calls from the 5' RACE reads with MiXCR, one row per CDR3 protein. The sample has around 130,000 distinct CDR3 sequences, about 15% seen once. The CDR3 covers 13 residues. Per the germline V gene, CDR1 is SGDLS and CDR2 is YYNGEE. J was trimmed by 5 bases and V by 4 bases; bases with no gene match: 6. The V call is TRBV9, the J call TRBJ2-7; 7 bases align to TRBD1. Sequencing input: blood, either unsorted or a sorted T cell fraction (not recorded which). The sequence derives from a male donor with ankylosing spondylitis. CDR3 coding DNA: TGTGCCAGCAGCACCACAGGGGTTGACGAGCAGTACTTC. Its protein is CASSTTGVDEQYF.